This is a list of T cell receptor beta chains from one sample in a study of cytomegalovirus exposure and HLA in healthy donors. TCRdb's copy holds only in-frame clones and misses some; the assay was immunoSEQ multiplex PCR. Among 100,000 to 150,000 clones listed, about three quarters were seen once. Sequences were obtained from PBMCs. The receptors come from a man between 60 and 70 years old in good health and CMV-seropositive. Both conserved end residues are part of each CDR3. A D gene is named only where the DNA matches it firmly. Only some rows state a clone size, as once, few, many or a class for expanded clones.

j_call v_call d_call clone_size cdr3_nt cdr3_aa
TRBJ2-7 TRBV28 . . TGTGCCAGCAGGGACCGACTGGGGGCTAAGGACGAGCAGTACTTC CASRDRLGAKDEQYF
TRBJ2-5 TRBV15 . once TGTGCCACCAGCAGAGAGACCGCAGGGACCCAGTACTTC CATSRETAGTQYF
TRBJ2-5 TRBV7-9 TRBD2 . TGTGCCAGCAGCTTTGGGGGGGGATCCGACCAAGAGACCCAGTACTTC CASSFGGGSDQETQYF
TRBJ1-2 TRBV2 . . TGTGCCAGCAGTGAAGATTCAGGGCGAGGATATGGCTACACCTTC CASSEDSGRGYGYTF
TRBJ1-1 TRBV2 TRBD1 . TGTGCCAGCAGGTGGGACAGGGGGGAGGGCACTGAAGCTTTCTTT CASRWDRGEGTEAFF
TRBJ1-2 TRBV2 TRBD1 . TGTGCCAGCAACCCGACAGGGACTAACTATGGCTACACCTTC CASNPTGTNYGYTF
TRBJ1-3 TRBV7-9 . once TGTGCCAGCAGCTCTGGGTTGGGGGGAGCCGCTGGAAACACCATATATTTT CASSSGLGGAAGNTIYF
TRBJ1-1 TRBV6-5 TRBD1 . TGTGCCAGCAGTAGGACAGGGGCTCTGAACACTGAAGCTTTCTTT CASSRTGALNTEAFF
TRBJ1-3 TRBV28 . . TGTGCCAGCACCTCTTCCAGGGGATCCTCTGGAAACACCATATATTTT CASTSSRGSSGNTIYF
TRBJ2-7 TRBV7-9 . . TGTGCCAGCAGCTTAGGAACAGGACCCTACGAGCAGTACTTC CASSLGTGPYEQYF
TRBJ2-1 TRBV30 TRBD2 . TGTGCCTGGAGTGTGGGGACTAGCGAGTTCTACAATGAGCAGTTCTTC CAWSVGTSEFYNEQFF
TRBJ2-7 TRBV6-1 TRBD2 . TGTGCCAGCAGCGAGCGGGGGGGCTTCTACGAGCAGTACTTC CASSERGGFYEQYF
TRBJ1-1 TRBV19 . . TGTGCCAGTAGTCACCCCGAGTGGGCTCACCCTTTCTTT CASSHPEWAHPFF
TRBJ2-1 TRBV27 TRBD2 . TGTGCCAGCAGGGGTAGCGGGGGGTCCTACAATGAGCAGTTCTTC CASRGSGGSYNEQFF
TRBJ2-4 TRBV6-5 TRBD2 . TGTGCCAGCAGTTACTCGAGCGGGGTAACCAAAAACATTCAGTACTTC CASSYSSGVTKNIQYF
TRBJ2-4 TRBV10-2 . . TGCGCCAGCAGAACAGACAGACTAGCCAAAAACATTCAGTACTTC CASRTDRLAKNIQYF
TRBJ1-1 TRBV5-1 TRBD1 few TGCGCCAGCGAACAAGGGGGCACAGCGAACACTGAAGCTTTCTTT CASEQGGTANTEAFF
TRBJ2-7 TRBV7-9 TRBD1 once TGTTCCAGCAGCTTAGGACAGGGAGGAATAGGCGAGCAGTACTTC CSSSLGQGGIGEQYF
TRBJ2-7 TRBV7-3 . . TGTGCCAGCAGCCCAATAGGTGGGGAGTACGAGCAGTACTTC CASSPIGGEYEQYF
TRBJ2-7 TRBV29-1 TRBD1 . TGCAGCGTACCCAGGAATCATGGACAGGGCGGTCGGTACGAGCAGTACTTC CSVPRNHGQGGRYEQYF
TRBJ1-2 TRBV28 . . TGTGCCAGCAGTTCAGGACAGCTATTCTATGGCTACACCTTC CASSSGQLFYGYTF
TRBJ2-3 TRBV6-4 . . TGTGCCAGCAGTGACTATGGGGGGGCCACAGATACGCAGTATTTT CASSDYGGATDTQYF